The 32 T cell receptor beta chains below all came from one sample that was sequenced in a study of blood T cell repertoires in COVID-19. The assay was immunoSEQ multiplex PCR, and TCRdb's table has in-frame clones only and misses some. The sample includes 80,000 or so clones, 80% to 85% of them seen just once. Specimen: peripheral blood. The receptor source for this set is a man older than 75 with acute or convalescent COVID-19.

This clone was counted once. The genes are TRBV18 and TRBJ1-2, with D perhaps matching TRBD1 (6 bases). CDR1 and CDR2 from the germline V gene are KGHSH and LQKENI. The V end lost 1 base, the J end lost 3 bases, and 9 bases lay between the germline ends. This CDR3 has 14 residues. CDR3 protein: CASSPQGEHYGYTF. The CDR3 nucleotides are TGTGCCAGCTCACCACAGGGGGAACACTATGGCTACACCTTC.

The chain joins TRBV7-9 to TRBJ1-3, with 9 bases aligning to TRBD1. Germline CDR1 is SEHNR and CDR2 is FQNEAQ (reference sequence). The CDR3 is made up of 16 amino acids. The ends lost 5 bases at V and 3 bases at J; junction bases unmatched: 8. As DNA, the CDR3 is TGTGCCAGCAGCCCGCTACAGGGGGCTATTGGAAACACCATATATTTT. Protein sequence: CASSPLQGAIGNTIYF.

The V call is TRBV28, the J call TRBJ1-5; the match to TRBD1 covers 7 bases. Germline CDR1 and CDR2: MDHEN and SYDVKM. The CDR3 has 11 residues. The trim removed 4 bases at V and 11 bases at J, leaving 2 bases unmatched. CDR3 amino acids: CASSSRGAQHF. CDR3 sequence (DNA): TGTGCCAGCAGTTCCAGGGGGGCCCAGCATTTT.

V is TRBV18 and J is TRBJ2-2; 9 bases agree with TRBD1. With V trimmed by 3 bases and J by 0 bases, 5 bases remained unmatched. Germline V gene data show CDR1 as KGHSH and CDR2 as LQKENI. This CDR3 contains 17 residues. DNA of the CDR3: TGTGCCAGCTCACCTAATACAGGGGGCGCGAACACCGGGGAGCTGTTTTTT. This sequence encodes CASSPNTGGANTGELFF.

The chain links TRBV2 to TRBJ1-1; TRBD1 matches at 9 bases. The junction had 22 bases not matched to a gene; V was cut back by 6 bases and J by 11 bases. The length of the CDR3 is 17 residues. Germline V gene data show CDR1 as SNHLY and CDR2 as FYNNEI. For the CDR3, the DNA is TGTGCCAGCAGAAACGTCCCGGGACAGGGACAAGCTTTGCATGCTTTCTTT. Translated: CASRNVPGQGQALHAFF.

This chain uses TRBV24-1 with TRBJ2-4; 8 bases are a match to TRBD1. In germline, CDR1 is KGHDR, CDR2 SFDVKD. This CDR3 has 15 amino acids. Unmatched junction bases numbered 3, after V lost 4 bases and J lost 2 bases. The CDR3 sequence is CATSDPRGPKNIQYF. As DNA, the CDR3 is TGTGCCACCAGTGACCCCAGGGGGCCCAAAAACATTCAGTACTTC.

The rearrangement joins TRBV6-6 to TRBJ1-2; no reliable D call. CDR3 size: 13 residues. Trimming stripped 4 bases from V and 5 bases from J, with 11 bases between. Germline CDR1 and CDR2: MNHNY and SVGAGI (reference sequence). The CDR3 loop reads CASSLAEFYGYTF. For the CDR3, the DNA is TGTGCCAGCAGTTTAGCAGAATTTTATGGCTACACCTTC.

The rearrangement uses TRBV6-6 and TRBJ2-3, with 15 bases fitting TRBD2. Looked up from germline, CDR1 is MNHNY and CDR2 is SVGAGI (reference sequence). The trim removed 6 bases at V and 3 bases at J, leaving 4 bases unmatched. The CDR3 extends over 16 amino acids. The CDR3 sequence: CASSGLAGGNTDTQYF. The CDR3 DNA is TGTGCCAGCAGCGGACTAGCGGGAGGGAATACAGATACGCAGTATTTT.

The chain recombines TRBV29-1 with TRBJ2-5; maybe TRBD2 (7 bases). Germline-derived CDR1 and CDR2 are SQVTM and ANQGSEA. This CDR3 region has 13 residues. Deletions cut 7 bases from V and 2 bases from J, with 14 bases between. CDR3 sequence reads: CSALGGGQETQYF. The CDR3 bases are TGCAGCGCCCTAGGGGGGGGACAAGAGACCCAGTACTTC.

There are a few counts of this clone. The CDR3 DNA reads as TGTGCCAGCAGTTTTGGTCTAGGGGTAAAGCCCCAGTACTTC. This sequence encodes CASSFGLGVKPQYF. The chain recombines TRBV27 with TRBJ2-5; D might be TRBD1 (5 bases). V lost 3 bases to trimming and J lost 9 bases, with 17 bases between them. This CDR3 contains 14 residues. Germline-derived CDR1 and CDR2 are MNHEY and SMNVEV (reference sequence).

This clone has a handful of counts. The chain carries TRBV28 and TRBJ1-5, with D hard to call. From germline, CDR1 is MDHEN and CDR2 SYDVKM. This CDR3 contains 14 residues. V lost 5 bases to trimming and J lost 0 bases, with 8 bases between them. CDR3 protein: CASSPFSSNQPQHF. CDR3 nucleotides: TGTGCCAGCAGTCCCTTTAGTAGCAATCAGCCCCAGCATTTT.

The V gene is TRBV11-1, the J gene TRBJ2-2; TRBD1 is a possible D gene (6 bases). The CDR3 totals 14 residues. The germline CDR1 and CDR2 sequences are SGHAT and FQDESV (reference sequence). V lost 6 bases, J lost 3 bases, and 11 bases lay in between. The DNA for the CDR3 is TGTGCCAGCAGAACAGACAGGCACACCGGGGAGCTGTTTTTT. Its translation is CASRTDRHTGELFF. Drawing the rest from reference TRBV11-1 and TRBJ2-2, the complete variable domain is EAEVAQSPRYKITEKSQAVAFWCDPISGHATLYWYRQILGQGPELLVQFQDESVVDDSQLPKDRFSAERLKGVDSTLKIQPAELGDSAMYLCASRTDRHTGELFFGEGSRLTVL.

This clone was detected a few times. The chain joins TRBV20-1 to TRBJ2-7; tentatively, D is TRBD2 (5 bases). Trimming took 3 bases from V and 3 from J, leaving 12 bases between them. The V gene's germline CDR1 is DFQATT and CDR2 SNEGSKA (reference sequence). The CDR3 length is 13 residues. CDR3 in DNA: TGCAGTGCTAGTGTGACTACCAACTACGAGCAGTACTTC. This sequence encodes CSASVTTNYEQYF.

The gene calls are TRBV18 and TRBJ1-5; D is uncertain. This CDR3 region has 16 residues. Trimming left V 4 bases short and J 1 base short, with 14 bases between. Germline assignment: CDR1 KGHSH and CDR2 LQKENI. The CDR3 here is CASSLGAPGSNQPQHF. The DNA of the CDR3 is TGTGCCAGCTCACTTGGAGCCCCGGGGAGCAATCAGCCCCAGCATTTT.

The chain combines TRBV5-1 with TRBJ2-6; D is uncertain. Between the trimmed V and J ends, which lost 5 bases and 4 bases, there was a span of 13 bases. Germline V gives CDR1 SGHRS, CDR2 YFSETQ. The CDR3 spans 15 residues. The CDR3 region is CASSFTPVGANVLTF. The CDR3, as DNA: TGCGCCAGCAGTTTTACCCCGGTCGGGGCCAACGTCCTGACTTTC.

The gene calls are TRBV28 and TRBJ1-5; D may be TRBD1 (5 bases). Germline V gene sequence: CDR1 MDHEN, CDR2 SYDVKM. The CDR3 has 16 amino acids. Trimming left V 3 bases short and J 6 bases short, with 18 bases between. The CDR3 DNA reads TGTGCCAGCAGTTTTCATCAGGGTTCGGTAGGTCAGCCCCAGCATTTT. This encodes CASSFHQGSVGQPQHF.

This chain uses TRBV24-1 with TRBJ2-7, with TRBD1 matching 8 bases. This CDR3 has 15 residues. The germline V gene encodes CDR1 KGHDR and CDR2 SFDVKD. V lost 5 bases to trimming and J lost 1 base; unmatched junction nucleotides: 6. The CDR3 protein is CATSAGGLGSYEQYF. The CDR3, as DNA: TGTGCCACCAGTGCAGGGGGCTTAGGTTCCTACGAGCAGTACTTC.

The V and J genes are TRBV19 and TRBJ1-1; 8 nucleotides align to TRBD1. The CDR3 sequence is 13 residues long. V lost 6 bases to trimming and J lost 4 bases; unmatched junction nucleotides: 4. Per the germline V gene, CDR1 is LNHDA and CDR2 is SQIVND (reference sequence). The CDR3 region has the DNA TGTGCCAGTAGGGGACAGGTGGTCACTGAAGCTTTCTTT. Its translation is CASRGQVVTEAFF.

V usage is TRBV10-2 and J usage is TRBJ1-3; 11 positions agree with TRBD1. The V and J ends lost 2 bases and 4 bases, in that order; junction bases with no gene match: 7. Germline CDR1 reads WSHSY; CDR2 reads SAAADI. The CDR3 contains 17 residues. The DNA of the CDR3 is TGCGCCAGCAGTGAGACTACGGACAGGGGGCGAGGAAACACCATATATTTT. Translation: CASSETTDRGRGNTIYF.

This clone came up a few times. V and J are TRBV6-6 and TRBJ2-7, with 7 bases fitting TRBD1. The CDR3 consists of 14 residues. Germline CDR1 is MNHNY and CDR2 is SVGAGI (reference sequence). The junction had 1 base not matched to a gene; V was cut back by 0 bases and J by 2 bases. CDR3 in amino acids: CASSYSGQTYEQYF. The CDR3 DNA reads as TGTGCCAGCAGTTACTCGGGACAGACCTACGAGCAGTACTTC.

The chain carries TRBV9 and TRBJ2-7; 8 bases are a match to TRBD1. Germline-derived CDR1 and CDR2 are SGDLS and YYNGEE. CDR3 length equals 15 residues. V lost 4 bases and J lost 3; bases outside the gene matches: 9. The CDR3 reads CASSPRQGTVYEQYF. CDR3 bases: TGTGCCAGCAGCCCTAGACAGGGGACGGTCTACGAGCAGTACTTC. The full variable domain, with the rest looked up from reference TRBV9 and TRBJ2-7, is DSGVTQTPKHLITATGQRVTLRCSPRSGDLSVYWYQQSLDQGLQFLIQYYNGEERAKGNILERFSAQQFPDLHSELNLSSLELGDSALYFCASSPRQGTVYEQYFGPGTRLTVT.

The rearrangement joins TRBV19 to TRBJ2-3, with a tentative D call TRBD2 (5 bases). The V and J ends lost 10 bases and 11 bases respectively, with 19 bases between them. Germline CDR1 reads LNHDA; CDR2 reads SQIVND (reference sequence). The CDR3 runs to 12 residues. The CDR3 sequence: CATSDFVDWQYF. The CDR3 DNA follows: TGTGCCACCTCGGACTTTGTCGATTGGCAGTATTTT.

This chain connects TRBV6-6 to TRBJ1-4, with D maybe TRBD1 (6 bases). CDR3 length equals 15 residues. From germline, CDR1 is MNHNY and CDR2 SVGAGI (reference sequence). Deletions cut 6 bases from V and 0 bases from J, with 11 bases between. CDR3 in DNA: TGTGCCAGCAGACAGGGTGGGGCAACTAATGAAAAACTGTTTTTT. Amino acid sequence: CASRQGGATNEKLFF.

This clone was counted between two and nine times. The chain combines TRBV27 with TRBJ2-7; 9 bases are shared with TRBD1. V lost 2 bases to trimming and J lost 1 base; unmatched junction nucleotides: 6. Germline V gives CDR1 MNHEY, CDR2 SMNVEV (reference sequence). The CDR3 is 16 amino acids. The CDR3 DNA reads as TGTGCCAGCAGTTTACGAGGGACAGGGTATTCCTACGAGCAGTACTTC. Protein sequence: CASSLRGTGYSYEQYF.

The chain combines TRBV29-1 with TRBJ1-2; 10 nucleotides line up with TRBD1. Germline V lookup: CDR1 SQVTM, CDR2 ANQGSEA. Unmatched junction bases numbered 17, after V lost 0 bases and J lost 4 bases. The CDR3 totals 19 residues. CDR3 protein: CSVEDLQNPTGGGTYGYTF. The CDR3 DNA is TGCAGCGTTGAAGATCTTCAGAACCCGACAGGGGGCGGAACCTATGGCTACACCTTC.

The chain has TRBV12-3 or TRBV12-4 and TRBJ1-4, with D perhaps TRBD1 (6 bases). The V end lost 5 bases, the J end lost 6 bases, and 10 bases lay between the germline ends. The CDR3 sequence is 13 residues long. The CDR3 region has the DNA TGTGCCAGCAGTACAGGGTTTCATGAAAAACTGTTTTTT. This codes for CASSTGFHEKLFF.

V and J are TRBV12-3 or TRBV12-4 and TRBJ1-1; no clear D. V was pared by 5 bases and J by 2 bases, with 9 bases between. CDR3 length: 13 amino acids. CDR3 DNA sequence: TGTGCCAGCAGTCCGCGCATAAACACTGAAGCTTTCTTT. Amino acids: CASSPRINTEAFF.

The rearrangement uses TRBV10-1 and TRBJ2-7, with 11 bases matching TRBD2. The CDR3 runs to 18 residues. The germline CDR1 and CDR2 sequences are WNHNN and SYGVQD (reference sequence). With 4 bases clipped from V and 3 bases from J, the junction kept 14 bases outside the gene matches. The CDR3 is CASSAPGLAEPGGYEQYF. The CDR3 DNA reads TGCGCCAGCAGTGCACCGGGACTAGCGGAACCGGGGGGCTACGAGCAGTACTTC.

The chain couples TRBV5-1 to TRBJ1-5; tentatively, D is TRBD1 (5 bases). Germline CDR1 SGHRS, CDR2 YFSETQ. V lost 0 bases and J 2 bases, leaving 9 bases between the germline ends. This CDR3 region has 15 residues. Written as DNA, the CDR3 is TGCGCCAGCAGCTTGGCAGGGTATGGCAATCAGCCCCAGCATTTT. Its protein is CASSLAGYGNQPQHF. The complete variable domain, with remaining parts taken from reference TRBV5-1 and TRBJ1-5, reads KAGVTQTPRYLIKTRGQQVTLSCSPISGHRSVSWYQQTPGQGLQFLFEYFSETQRNKGNFPGRFSGRQFSNSRSEMNVSTLELGDSALYLCASSLAGYGNQPQHFGDGTRLSIL.

The genes are TRBV4-2 and TRBJ1-4; D is perhaps TRBD1 (5 bases). CDR1 and CDR2 from the germline V gene are LGHNA and YNFKEQ. CDR3 length equals 16 residues. Trimming left V 0 bases short and J 4 bases short, with 12 bases between. The CDR3: CASSQDYAGINEKLFF. For the CDR3, the DNA is TGTGCCAGCAGCCAAGATTATGCAGGGATTAATGAAAAACTGTTTTTT.

The gene calls are TRBV7-3 and TRBJ1-1; tentatively, D is TRBD1 (5 bases). The CDR3 is made up of 13 amino acids. The V and J ends lost 5 bases and 0 bases respectively, with 7 bases between them. Germline V gene data show CDR1 as SGHTA and CDR2 as FQGTGA. The CDR3 bases are TGTGCCAGCAGCGAGACAGTGAACACTGAAGCTTTCTTT. Amino acid sequence: CASSETVNTEAFF. The entire variable domain, with the rest obtained from reference TRBV7-3 and TRBJ1-1, is as follows: GAGVSQTPSNKVTEKGKYVELRCDPISGHTALYWYRQSLGQGPEFLIYFQGTGAADDSGLPNDRFFAVRPEGSVSTLKIQRTERGDSAVYLCASSETVNTEAFFGQGTRLTVV.

The chain links TRBV2 to TRBJ1-2; D possibly corresponds to TRBD1 (6 bases). The length of the CDR3 is 13 residues. Germline V gene data show CDR1 as SNHLY and CDR2 as FYNNEI. V was trimmed by 4 bases and J by 7 bases, leaving 13 bases between them. The CDR3 reads CASSGQAGGGYTF. CDR3 DNA: TGTGCCAGCAGTGGACAGGCCGGCGGTGGCTACACCTTC.